These 6 T cell receptor beta chains came from one sample sequenced in a study of metastatic and nonmetastatic thyroid tumors. All patients reached thyroid surgery having received no treatment beforehand. TCRdb re-called clones from the PCR reads using MiXCR. The table has almost 70,000 clones, approximately 15% seen once; the top ten hold approximately 7%. The specimen was blood. All receptors come from a male donor with papillary thyroid cancer or a benign thyroid nodule (not recorded which). Some clones in this sample may be carry-over from other donors' samples.

This clone has a handful of counts. This chain joins TRBV28 and TRBJ2-1, with a possible D match to TRBD2 (6 bases). CDR1 is MDHEN and CDR2 is SYDVKM in the germline V gene. This CDR3 is 16 amino acids long. Trimming shortened V by 4 bases and J by 16 bases, and 29 bases separated the two germline ends. The DNA of the CDR3 is TGTGCCAGCAGTTCATCGATGGCGGGAATCTACAATGATCATTTCTTC. This translates into CASSSSMAGIYNDHFF. The full variable domain, with the rest looked up from reference TRBV28 and TRBJ2-1, is DVKVTQSSRYLVKRTGEKVFLECVQDMDHENMFWYRQDPGLGLRLIYFSYDVKMKEKGDIPEGYSVSREKKERFSLILESASTNQTSMYLCASSSSMAGIYNDHFFGPGTRLTVL.

This clone was seen many times. The gene calls are TRBV3-1 and TRBJ2-2; TRBD1 agrees at 9 bases. CDR3 length: 14 residues. V dropped 4 bases and J dropped 8; count of bases not matched to a gene: 5. In germline, CDR1 is LGHDT, CDR2 YNNKEL (reference sequence). The CDR3 DNA reads as TGTGCCAGCAGCCTAGGACAGGGGACAGGGGAGCTGTTTTTT. Translation: CASSLGQGTGELFF.

Notes on this clone: Relative to the germline gene, one junction end is altered; a read error may explain this. The CDR3 DNA follows: TGTGCCACCAGAGGAAGAAGGGGACTTATACACAATGAGAAGTTCTTC. Translation: CATRGRRGLIHNEKFF. The rearrangement uses TRBV2 and TRBJ2-1; tentative D call: TRBD2 (6 bases). Germline V lookup: CDR1 SNHLY, CDR2 FYNNEI. This CDR3 is 16 amino acids long.

This rearrangement joins TRBV7-9 to TRBJ2-5; D unclear. Germline loops: CDR1 SEHNR, CDR2 FQNEAQ (reference sequence). The germline V and J ends were trimmed by 1 base and 8 bases, with 11 bases remaining between them. CDR3 length equals 13 residues. The CDR3 DNA follows: TGTGCCAGCAGCTTAGGGGCGTCCGATACCCAGTACTTC. Its translation: CASSLGASDTQYF.

This clone came up many times. This chain joins TRBV7-9 and TRBJ1-1; D not resolved. The CDR3 contains 14 residues. The germline V gene encodes CDR1 SEHNR and CDR2 FQNEAQ (reference sequence). Trimming removed 5 bases from V and 0 bases from J, with 10 bases in between. The CDR3 loop is CASSPPAVNTEAFF. The CDR3 coding sequence is TGTGCCAGCAGCCCTCCTGCGGTGAACACTGAAGCTTTCTTT.

This clone was detected ten times or more. This chain links TRBV13 with TRBJ2-7, with D tentatively TRBD2 (6 bases). The germline V gene encodes CDR1 PRHDT and CDR2 FYEKMQ (reference sequence). V was shortened by 7 bases and J by 7 bases, with 17 bases between the two germline ends. CDR3 length: 13 amino acids. Here the CDR3 reads CASTLAGHREQYF. CDR3 nucleotide sequence: TGTGCCAGCACCCTCGCGGGGCACCGGGAGCAGTACTTC.